Below are 29 T cell receptor beta chains sequenced from a single sample in a study of CD8 T cells in Susac syndrome. After extraction with the RNeasy kit, roughly 0.45 to 1 ug of the RNA was reverse transcribed using random hexamers. MiXCR, applied by TCRdb to the immunoSEQ multiplex PCR reads, yields one record per CDR3 protein. The sample carries 150,000 to 200,000 distinct CDR3 sequences, roughly 96% recorded once. The sequenced sample was CD4+ T cells from PBMCs. The receptors were gathered from a human donor with multiple sclerosis.

The chain carries TRBV20-1 and TRBJ2-7; TRBD2 matches at 9 bases. J lost 0 bases, V lost 0 bases, and 9 bases had no gene match. This CDR3 region has 17 residues. The germline CDR1 and CDR2 sequences are DFQATT and SNEGSKA (reference sequence). The CDR3: CSARDQLAGQISYEQYF. DNA of the CDR3: TGCAGTGCTAGAGATCAGCTAGCGGGACAAATCTCCTACGAGCAGTACTTC.

The genes are TRBV2 and TRBJ2-7; D call uncertain. CDR3 length equals 11 residues. CDR1 and CDR2 from the germline V gene are SNHLY and FYNNEI. Trimming pared 6 bases from V and 2 bases from J, leaving 5 bases between. In nucleotides, the CDR3 is TGTGCCAGCAGACGGACCTACGAGCAGTACTTC. Translation: CASRRTYEQYF.

The gene calls are TRBV5-4 and TRBJ2-7; TRBD1 aligns across 12 bases. The CDR3 is 14 amino acids. Germline lookup yields CDR1 SGHNT and CDR2 YYREEE (reference sequence). V lost 3 bases to trimming and J lost 6 bases; unmatched junction nucleotides: 4. CDR3 sequence (DNA): TGTGCCAGCAGCTCCCGGGACAGGGGGCGCGAGCAGTACTTC. Encoded protein: CASSSRDRGREQYF.

This clonotype was detected only once. The chain couples TRBV5-1 to TRBJ2-1; D not resolved. Trimming removed 2 bases from V and 8 bases from J, with 17 bases in between. Germline lookup yields CDR1 SGHRS and CDR2 YFSETQ. The CDR3 consists of 15 residues. The CDR3 reads CASSFQLQELDEQFF. The CDR3 DNA reads TGCGCCAGCAGCTTCCAGCTCCAGGAATTGGATGAGCAGTTCTTC.

The J gene is TRBJ1-6, the V gene TRBV5-1; D is unresolved. Per germline, CDR1 SGHRS and CDR2 YFSETQ. V was trimmed by 0 bases and J by 7 bases, leaving 5 bases between them. This CDR3 is 13 amino acids long. The CDR3 region is CASSLESNSPLHF. The CDR3 coding sequence is TGCGCCAGCAGCTTGGAGTCCAATTCACCCCTCCACTTT.

This chain uses TRBV5-6 with TRBJ1-2; TRBD1 matches at 7 bases. V shed 4 bases and J 4 bases; nucleotides not matched to a gene: 7. The germline CDR1 and CDR2 sequences are SGHDT and YYEEEE. This CDR3 region has 14 residues. In nucleotides, the CDR3 is TGTGCCAGCAGCGGGTCGGGGACAGTCTATGGCTACACCTTC. This sequence encodes CASSGSGTVYGYTF.

The chain carries TRBV29-1 and TRBJ2-7; 8 bases match TRBD2. Trimming at V came to 1 base and at J to 0 bases, leaving 2 bases not matched to a gene. The CDR3 extends over 14 amino acids. Looked up from germline, CDR1 is SQVTM and CDR2 is ANQGSEA. CDR3 DNA sequence: TGCAGCGTTGAAGTCGGGAGGGCCTCCTACGAGCAGTACTTC. Translating it yields CSVEVGRASYEQYF.

This clonotype was detected only once. The chain combines TRBV12-3 or TRBV12-4 with TRBJ1-5; 7 bases fit TRBD1. With 6 bases clipped from V and 6 bases from J, the junction kept 5 bases outside the gene matches. This CDR3 comprises 13 residues. The CDR3 here is CASSPQGPQPQHF. DNA of the CDR3: TGTGCCAGCAGCCCACAGGGGCCTCAGCCCCAGCATTTT.

The chain combines TRBV29-1 with TRBJ2-7, with D possibly matching TRBD1 (6 bases). Trimming stripped 4 bases from V and 3 bases from J, with 16 bases between. This CDR3 contains 14 residues. Germline lookup yields CDR1 SQVTM and CDR2 ANQGSEA. Here the CDR3 reads CSVVAHRDLYEQYF. The CDR3 nucleotides read TGCAGCGTTGTCGCCCACAGGGATCTCTACGAGCAGTACTTC.

This chain links TRBV2 with TRBJ1-1; D possibly corresponds to TRBD1 (6 bases). CDR1 and CDR2 from the germline V gene are SNHLY and FYNNEI. Trimming left V 3 bases short and J 6 bases short, with 14 bases between. CDR3 length: 14 amino acids. The CDR3 DNA reads as TGTGCCAGCAGTGACGCGGGGCCAGGGGCTGAAGCTTTCTTT. Its translation: CASSDAGPGAEAFF.

The V gene is TRBV15, the J gene TRBJ2-1; 7 bases match TRBD2. The CDR3 totals 15 residues. Germline V gene data show CDR1 as LNHNV and CDR2 as YYDKDF (reference sequence). Germline trimming cut 3 bases from V and 5 bases from J; bases unmatched to any gene: 7. Written as DNA, the CDR3 is TGTGCCACCAGCAGCCACCGGGACTATAACAATGAGCAGTTCTTC. It encodes CATSSHRDYNNEQFF.

The chain joins TRBV5-1 to TRBJ2-5; D is perhaps TRBD1 (6 bases). The V end lost 0 bases, the J end lost 5 bases, and 14 bases lay between the germline ends. Germline CDR1 and CDR2: SGHRS and YFSETQ. There are 15 residues in the CDR3. The CDR3 is CASSLATQRGETQYF. CDR3 DNA sequence: TGCGCCAGCAGCTTGGCAACTCAGAGGGGGGAGACCCAGTACTTC.

The chain has TRBV20-1 and TRBJ1-1; D is unclear. Germline V gives CDR1 DFQATT, CDR2 SNEGSKA (reference sequence). V was shortened by 1 base and J by 1 base, with 10 bases between the two germline ends. This CDR3 region has 14 residues. CDR3 residues: CSARGYVWNTEAFF. The CDR3 DNA is TGCAGTGCTAGAGGATACGTTTGGAACACTGAAGCTTTCTTT.

The DNA for the CDR3 is TGTGCCTGGCATGCAGGGGGTTTGGCCCAAGAGACCCAGTACTTC. Translated: CAWHAGGLAQETQYF. The V call is TRBV30, the J call TRBJ2-5; 7 bases are shared with TRBD1. CDR3 length: 15 amino acids. Losses at the gene ends were 5 bases for V and 1 base for J; bases not matched to a gene: 10. From germline, CDR1 is GTSNPN and CDR2 SVGIG (reference sequence).

The chain carries TRBV12-3 or TRBV12-4 and TRBJ1-6; D remains unclear. This CDR3 region has 15 residues. Trimming took 3 bases from V and 5 from J, leaving 11 bases between them. CDR3 residues: CASSFLLVDNSPLHF. In DNA, the CDR3 is TGTGCCAGCAGTTTCCTTCTTGTGGATAATTCACCCCTCCACTTT.

The V gene is TRBV2, the J gene TRBJ2-1; D may be TRBD1 (6 bases). The V gene lost 4 bases and the J gene lost 0 bases, with 10 bases spanning the gap. Germline-derived CDR1 and CDR2 are SNHLY and FYNNEI. The length of the CDR3 is 15 residues. CDR3 amino acids: CASSGGPSSYNEQFF. CDR3 in DNA: TGTGCCAGCAGTGGGGGGCCTAGCTCCTACAATGAGCAGTTCTTC.

The CDR3 bases are TGCGCCAGCAGCCAAGTAGAAGAGACCCAGTACTTC. Translated, it gives CASSQVEETQYF. V usage is TRBV5-1 and J usage is TRBJ2-5; D is uncertain. V lost 4 bases and J lost 3, with 7 bases in between. The CDR3 loop spans 12 amino acids. Germline CDR1 and CDR2: SGHRS and YFSETQ.

The sample holds one count of this clonotype. J is TRBJ1-1 and V is TRBV5-6, with a possible D match to TRBD1 (6 bases). CDR1 is SGHDT, CDR2 YYEEEE, per germline. Trimming cost V 4 bases and J 5 bases, with 12 bases left between them. CDR3 length equals 13 residues. The CDR3 bases are TGTGCCAGCAGCCCAGGGGTCGGGACTGAAGCTTTCTTT. Its translation is CASSPGVGTEAFF.

This sequence joins TRBV30 and TRBJ2-2, with a weak D call TRBD2 (5 bases). The germline CDR1 and CDR2 sequences are GTSNPN and SVGIG (reference sequence). The CDR3 runs to 13 residues. V lost 4 bases, J lost 4 bases, and 10 bases lay in between. CDR3 DNA sequence: TGTGCCTGGAATAACGGGGTCACCGGGGAGCTGTTTTTT. Amino acid sequence: CAWNNGVTGELFF.

The chain employs TRBV27 and TRBJ2-3; D uncertain. The V end lost 5 bases, the J end lost 4 bases, and 16 bases lay between the germline ends. Germline values: CDR1 MNHEY, CDR2 SMNVEV (reference sequence). The CDR3 is 15 amino acids. The CDR3 is CASSPPQYRPDTQYF. As DNA, the CDR3 is TGTGCCAGCAGTCCACCCCAATACCGGCCAGATACGCAGTATTTT.

The chain has TRBV12-3 or TRBV12-4 and TRBJ2-1; perhaps TRBD1 as D (5 bases). Trimming took 6 bases from V and 2 from J, leaving 14 bases between them. The CDR3 length is 15 residues. The CDR3 nucleotides are TGTGCCAGCAGGGGCATGGGGCTCGCCTACAATGAGCAGTTCTTC. Translation: CASRGMGLAYNEQFF.

This clonotype showed up just once. This rearrangement joins TRBV2 to TRBJ2-1; D remains unclear. CDR1 is SNHLY, CDR2 FYNNEI, per germline. The CDR3 runs 10 residues. The germline V and J ends were trimmed by 7 bases and 8 bases, with 6 bases remaining between them. This CDR3 reads CASTGDEQFF. CDR3 DNA: TGTGCCAGCACGGGCGATGAGCAGTTCTTC.

V and J are TRBV20-1 and TRBJ1-1; no clear D. The CDR3 covers 11 residues. Between the trimmed V and J ends, which lost 7 bases and 6 bases, there was a span of 12 bases. Germline V gives CDR1 DFQATT, CDR2 SNEGSKA (reference sequence). The CDR3 reads CSVLPIAEAFF. For the CDR3, the DNA is TGCAGTGTCCTCCCCATAGCTGAAGCTTTCTTT.

The CDR3 spells CASGRNQDGYNEQFF. For the CDR3, the DNA is TGTGCCAGCGGAAGGAACCAAGATGGGTACAATGAGCAGTTCTTC. V gene TRBV2 combines with J gene TRBJ2-1, with unresolved D. V was cut by 8 bases and J by 4 bases, with 18 bases left in between. Germline loops: CDR1 SNHLY, CDR2 FYNNEI. The CDR3 has 15 amino acids.

The rearrangement links TRBV20-1 to TRBJ2-5; 14 bases map to TRBD2. The V gene end was trimmed by 6 bases and the J gene end by 5 bases; junction bases not matched to a gene: 11. The CDR3 is 16 residues long. In germline, CDR1 is DFQATT, CDR2 SNEGSKA (reference sequence). The chain's CDR3 is CSATWTSGRTGETQYF. In DNA form, the CDR3 reads TGCAGTGCCACCTGGACTAGCGGGAGGACCGGGGAGACCCAGTACTTC.

The chain recombines TRBV5-1 with TRBJ2-3; 9 bases align to TRBD2. The CDR3 loop spans 18 amino acids. Germline V gene lookup returns CDR1 SGHRS and CDR2 YFSETQ. The J segment lost 2 bases and the V segment lost 0 bases, leaving 10 bases of the junction unmatched. The CDR3 sequence is CASSLVRGLAIDTDTQYF. CDR3 in DNA: TGCGCCAGCAGCTTGGTCCGTGGACTAGCGATTGACACAGATACGCAGTATTTT.

The J gene is TRBJ2-1, the V gene TRBV7-3, with D possibly called TRBD1 or TRBD2 (5 bases each). From germline, CDR1 is SGHTA and CDR2 FQGTGA. Trimming removed 5 bases at V and 3 bases at J, with 14 bases between. This CDR3 comprises 15 residues. CDR3 sequence (DNA): TGTGCCAGCAGCCCCCGCTATGGGGGCTACAATGAGCAGTTCTTC. This translates into CASSPRYGGYNEQFF.

The chain combines TRBV24-1 with TRBJ2-1, with 14 nucleotides matching TRBD2. Germline CDR1 and CDR2: KGHDR and SFDVKD. The CDR3 runs to 14 residues. V lost 7 bases and J lost 6; bases outside the gene matches: 1. The CDR3 sequence: CATRGTSGSNEQFF. The CDR3 DNA sequence: TGTGCCACCAGAGGGACTAGCGGGAGCAATGAGCAGTTCTTC.

V gene TRBV5-6 combines with J gene TRBJ2-3; TRBD2 might be the D (5 bases). Per germline, CDR1 SGHDT and CDR2 YYEEEE. The length of the CDR3 is 15 residues. Trimming took 5 bases from V and 3 from J, leaving 16 bases between them. CDR3: CASSWGVQPTDTQYF. CDR3 nucleotide sequence: TGTGCCAGCAGTTGGGGAGTGCAGCCAACAGATACGCAGTATTTT.